The subject of this entry is one T cell receptor (beta chain). Its antigen is unknown. The data were obtained in a study of cytomegalovirus exposure and HLA in healthy donors. 60 Vbeta and 13 Jbeta primers were used in PCR. TCRdb keeps only in-frame clones here, not all; method: immunoSEQ multiplex PCR. The sample has about 190,000 clones; over 70% are singletons. Per the germline V gene, CDR1 is SGHTA and CDR2 is FQGNSA. This CDR3 contains 19 residues. Trimming at V came to 5 bases and at J to 7 bases, leaving 20 bases not matched to a gene. General study points: A prior analysis recorded that most TCR beta V segments were productive about 90% or about 30% of the time.

The rearrangement uses TRBV7-2 and TRBJ2-1; 10 bases are a match to TRBD1. Sequencing was performed on PBMCs. The receptor comes from a woman aged 18-29 years in good health and CMV-seropositive. As DNA, the CDR3 is TGTGCCAGCAGCCTCGCGACCTTTCCGGCGGGACAGGGGTGGAATGAGCAGTTCTTC. Translating it yields CASSLATFPAGQGWNEQFF.